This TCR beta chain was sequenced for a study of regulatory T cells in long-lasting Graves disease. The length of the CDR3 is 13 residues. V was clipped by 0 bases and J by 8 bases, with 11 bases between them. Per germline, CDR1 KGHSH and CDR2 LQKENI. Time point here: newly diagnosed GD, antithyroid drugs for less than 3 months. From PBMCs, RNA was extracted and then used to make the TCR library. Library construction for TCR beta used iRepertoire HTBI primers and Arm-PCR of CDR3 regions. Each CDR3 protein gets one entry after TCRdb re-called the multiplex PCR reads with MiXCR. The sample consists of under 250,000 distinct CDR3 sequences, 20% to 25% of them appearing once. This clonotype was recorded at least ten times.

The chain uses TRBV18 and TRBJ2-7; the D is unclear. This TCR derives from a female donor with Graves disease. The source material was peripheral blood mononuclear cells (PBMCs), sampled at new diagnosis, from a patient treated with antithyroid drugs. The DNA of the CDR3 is TGTGCCAGCTCACCACCGGTCCAAGGGAAGCAGTACTTC. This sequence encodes CASSPPVQGKQYF.